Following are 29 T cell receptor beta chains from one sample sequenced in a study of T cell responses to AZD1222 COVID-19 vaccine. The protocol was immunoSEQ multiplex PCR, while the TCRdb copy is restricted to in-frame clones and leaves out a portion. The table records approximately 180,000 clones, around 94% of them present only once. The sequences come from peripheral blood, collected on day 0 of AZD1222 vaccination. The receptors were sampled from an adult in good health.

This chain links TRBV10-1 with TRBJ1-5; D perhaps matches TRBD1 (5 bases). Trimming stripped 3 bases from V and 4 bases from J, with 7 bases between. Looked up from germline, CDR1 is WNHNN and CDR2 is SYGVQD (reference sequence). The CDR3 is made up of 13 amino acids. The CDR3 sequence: CASSEQVNQPQHF. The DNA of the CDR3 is TGCGCCAGCAGTGAACAGGTTAATCAGCCCCAGCATTTT.

CDR3 sequence: CSVVLAEETQYF. The CDR3 bases are TGCAGCGTTGTTCTAGCGGAAGAGACCCAGTACTTC. The V call is TRBV29-1, the J call TRBJ2-5; TRBD2 aligns across 7 bases. The CDR3 is 12 amino acids. The germline V gene has CDR1 SQVTM and CDR2 ANQGSEA. V was pared by 4 bases and J by 3 bases, with 2 bases of the junction left unmatched.

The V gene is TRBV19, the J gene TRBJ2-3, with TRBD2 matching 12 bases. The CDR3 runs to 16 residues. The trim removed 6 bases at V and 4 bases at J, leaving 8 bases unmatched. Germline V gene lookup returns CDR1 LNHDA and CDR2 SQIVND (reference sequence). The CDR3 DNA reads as TGTGCCAGTAGGGTACTAGCGGGAGGAGTGGCAGATACGCAGTATTTT. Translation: CASRVLAGGVADTQYF. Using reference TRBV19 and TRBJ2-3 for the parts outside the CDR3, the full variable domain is DGGITQSPKYLFRKEGQNVTLSCEQNLNHDAMYWYRQDPGQGLRLIYYSQIVNDFQKGDIAEGYSVSREKKESFPLTVTSAQKNPTAFYLCASRVLAGGVADTQYFGPGTRLTVL.

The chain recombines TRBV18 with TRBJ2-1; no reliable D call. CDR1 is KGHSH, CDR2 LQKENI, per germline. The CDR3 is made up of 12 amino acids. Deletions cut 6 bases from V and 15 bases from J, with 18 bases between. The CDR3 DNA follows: TGTGCCAGCTCCCGGGTAGTGGTAGATCTGTTCTTC. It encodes CASSRVVVDLFF.

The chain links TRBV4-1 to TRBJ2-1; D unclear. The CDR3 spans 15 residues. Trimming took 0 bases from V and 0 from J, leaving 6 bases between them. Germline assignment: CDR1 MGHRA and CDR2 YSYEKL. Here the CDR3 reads CASSQEFLSYNEQFF. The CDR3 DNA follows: TGCGCCAGCAGCCAAGAATTCCTCTCCTACAATGAGCAGTTCTTC.

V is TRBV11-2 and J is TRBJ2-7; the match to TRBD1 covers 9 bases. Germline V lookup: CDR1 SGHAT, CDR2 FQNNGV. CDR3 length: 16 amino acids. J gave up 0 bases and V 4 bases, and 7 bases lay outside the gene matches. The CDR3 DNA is TGTGCCAGCAGCTCGCGGACAGGGGTGAGCTCCTACGAGCAGTACTTC. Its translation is CASSSRTGVSSYEQYF.

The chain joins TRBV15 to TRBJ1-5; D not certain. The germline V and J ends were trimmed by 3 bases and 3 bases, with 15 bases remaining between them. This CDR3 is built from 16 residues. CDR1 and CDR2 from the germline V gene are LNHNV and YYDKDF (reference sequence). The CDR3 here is CATSSGAERDNQPQHF. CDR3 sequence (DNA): TGTGCCACCAGCAGCGGTGCGGAACGGGACAATCAGCCCCAGCATTTT.

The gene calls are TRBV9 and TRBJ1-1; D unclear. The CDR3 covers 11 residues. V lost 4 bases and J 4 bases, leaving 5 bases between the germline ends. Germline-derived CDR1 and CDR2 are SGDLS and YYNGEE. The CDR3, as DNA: TGTGCCAGCAGCTTGCGCACTGAAGCTTTCTTT. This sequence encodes CASSLRTEAFF. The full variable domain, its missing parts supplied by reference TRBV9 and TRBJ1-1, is DSGVTQTPKHLITATGQRVTLRCSPRSGDLSVYWYQQSLDQGLQFLIQYYNGEERAKGNILERFSAQQFPDLHSELNLSSLELGDSALYFCASSLRTEAFFGQGTRLTVV.

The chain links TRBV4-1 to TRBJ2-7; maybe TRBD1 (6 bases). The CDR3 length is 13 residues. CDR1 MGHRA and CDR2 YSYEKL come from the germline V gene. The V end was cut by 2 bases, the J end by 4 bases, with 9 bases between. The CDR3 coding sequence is TGCGCCAGCAGCCAACCAGGGGAGTACGAGCAGTACTTC. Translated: CASSQPGEYEQYF.

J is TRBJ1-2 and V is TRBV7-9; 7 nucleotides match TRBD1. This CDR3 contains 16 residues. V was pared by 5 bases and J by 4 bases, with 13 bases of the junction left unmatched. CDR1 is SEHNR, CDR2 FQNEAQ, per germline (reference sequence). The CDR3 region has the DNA TGTGCCAGCAGCCCCTTAGTTGGGGACAGCGGCTATGGCTACACCTTC. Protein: CASSPLVGDSGYGYTF.

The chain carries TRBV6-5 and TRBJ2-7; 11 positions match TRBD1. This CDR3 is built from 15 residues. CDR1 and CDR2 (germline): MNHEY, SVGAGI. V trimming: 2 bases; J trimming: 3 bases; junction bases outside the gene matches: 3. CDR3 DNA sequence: TGTGCCAGCAGTTACCGGGACAGGGGGATCTACGAGCAGTACTTC. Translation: CASSYRDRGIYEQYF.

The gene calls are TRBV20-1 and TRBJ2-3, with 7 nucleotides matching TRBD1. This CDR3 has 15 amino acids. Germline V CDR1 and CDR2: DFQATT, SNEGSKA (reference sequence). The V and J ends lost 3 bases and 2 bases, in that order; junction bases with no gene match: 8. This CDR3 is CSASAGTEFTDTQYF. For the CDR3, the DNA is TGCAGTGCTAGTGCCGGGACAGAGTTCACAGATACGCAGTATTTT.

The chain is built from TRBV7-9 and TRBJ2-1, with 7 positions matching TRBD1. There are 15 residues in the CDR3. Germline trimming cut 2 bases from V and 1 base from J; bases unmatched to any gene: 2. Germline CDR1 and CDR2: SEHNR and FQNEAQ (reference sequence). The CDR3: CASSLLQGSYNEQFF. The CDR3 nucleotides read TGTGCCAGCAGCTTATTACAGGGGTCCTACAATGAGCAGTTCTTC.

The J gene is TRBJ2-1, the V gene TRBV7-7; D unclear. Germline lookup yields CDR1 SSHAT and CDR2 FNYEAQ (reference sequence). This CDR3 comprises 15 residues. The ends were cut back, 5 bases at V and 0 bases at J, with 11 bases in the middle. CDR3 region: CASSHQQSSYNEQFF. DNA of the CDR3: TGTGCCAGCAGCCATCAGCAAAGCTCCTACAATGAGCAGTTCTTC.

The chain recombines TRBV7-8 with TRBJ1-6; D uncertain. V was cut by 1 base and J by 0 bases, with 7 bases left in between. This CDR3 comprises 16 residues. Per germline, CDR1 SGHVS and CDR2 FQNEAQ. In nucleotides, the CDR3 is TGTGCCAGCAGCTTAGATCGAAGCTCCTATAATTCACCCCTCCACTTT. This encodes CASSLDRSSYNSPLHF. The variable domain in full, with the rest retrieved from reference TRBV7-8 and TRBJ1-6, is GAGVSQSPRYKVAKRGQDVALRCDPISGHVSLFWYQQALGQGPEFLTYFQNEAQLDKSGLPSDRFFAERPEGSVSTLKIQRTQQEDSAVYLCASSLDRSSYNSPLHFGNGTRLTVT.

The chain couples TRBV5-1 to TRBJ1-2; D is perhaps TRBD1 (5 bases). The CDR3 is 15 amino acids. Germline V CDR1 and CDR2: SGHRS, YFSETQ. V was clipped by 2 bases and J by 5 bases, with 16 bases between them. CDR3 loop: CASSFAETGIYGYTF. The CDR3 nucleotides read TGCGCCAGCAGCTTTGCGGAAACAGGCATATATGGCTACACCTTC.

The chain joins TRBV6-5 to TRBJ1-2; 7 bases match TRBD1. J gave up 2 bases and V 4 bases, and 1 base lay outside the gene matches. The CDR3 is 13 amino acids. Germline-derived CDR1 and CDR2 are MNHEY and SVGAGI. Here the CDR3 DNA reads TGTGCCAGCAGTTCAGGGGGAAACTATGGCTACACCTTC. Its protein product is CASSSGGNYGYTF.

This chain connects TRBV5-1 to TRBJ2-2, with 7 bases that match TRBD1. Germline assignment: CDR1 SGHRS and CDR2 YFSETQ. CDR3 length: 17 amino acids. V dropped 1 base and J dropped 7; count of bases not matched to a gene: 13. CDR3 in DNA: TGCGCCAGCAGCTTGTCCCCGGCAGGGGGTACGGGCGGGGAGCTGTTTTTT. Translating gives CASSLSPAGGTGGELFF.

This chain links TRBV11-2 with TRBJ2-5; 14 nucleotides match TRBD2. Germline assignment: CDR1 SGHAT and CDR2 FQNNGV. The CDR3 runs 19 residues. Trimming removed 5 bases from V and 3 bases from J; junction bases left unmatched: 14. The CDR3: CASSPRTSGRIGKKETQYF. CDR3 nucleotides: TGTGCCAGCAGCCCCAGGACTAGCGGGAGGATAGGAAAGAAAGAGACCCAGTACTTC.

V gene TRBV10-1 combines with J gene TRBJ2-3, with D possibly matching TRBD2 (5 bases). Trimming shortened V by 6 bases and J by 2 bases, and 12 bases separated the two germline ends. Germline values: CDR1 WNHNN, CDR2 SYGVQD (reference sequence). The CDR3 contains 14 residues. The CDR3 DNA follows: TGCGCCAGCAGCTACGGAGCGGTCACAGATACGCAGTATTTT. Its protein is CASSYGAVTDTQYF.

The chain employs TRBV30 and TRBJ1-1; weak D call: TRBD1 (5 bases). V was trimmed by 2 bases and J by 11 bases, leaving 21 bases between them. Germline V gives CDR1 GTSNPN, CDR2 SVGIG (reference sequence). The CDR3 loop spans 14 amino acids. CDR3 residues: CAWSPVGARLEAFF. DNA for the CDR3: TGTGCCTGGAGTCCTGTTGGGGCTAGGTTGGAGGCTTTCTTT.

DNA of the CDR3: TGTGCCAGCAGTTTAGTAGCGGGAGGGCCTATGTCCTACAATGAGCAGTTCTTC. As protein: CASSLVAGGPMSYNEQFF. This chain joins TRBV27 and TRBJ2-1; 11 positions match TRBD2. The CDR3 loop spans 18 amino acids. CDR1 and CDR2 from the germline V gene are MNHEY and SMNVEV (reference sequence). V shed 2 bases and J 1 base; nucleotides not matched to a gene: 7.

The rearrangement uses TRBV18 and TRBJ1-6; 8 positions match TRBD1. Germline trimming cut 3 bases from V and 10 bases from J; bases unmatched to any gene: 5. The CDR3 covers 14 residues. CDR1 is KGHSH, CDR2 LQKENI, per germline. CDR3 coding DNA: TGTGCCAGCTCACCTGACAGGGGCCGGTCACCCCTCCACTTT. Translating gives CASSPDRGRSPLHF.

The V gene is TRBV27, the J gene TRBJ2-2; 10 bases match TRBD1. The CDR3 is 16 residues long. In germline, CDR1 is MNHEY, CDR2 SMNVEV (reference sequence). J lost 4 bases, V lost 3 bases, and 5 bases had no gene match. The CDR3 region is CASSFDRGPSTGELFF. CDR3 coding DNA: TGTGCCAGCAGTTTCGACAGGGGGCCAAGCACCGGGGAGCTGTTTTTT.

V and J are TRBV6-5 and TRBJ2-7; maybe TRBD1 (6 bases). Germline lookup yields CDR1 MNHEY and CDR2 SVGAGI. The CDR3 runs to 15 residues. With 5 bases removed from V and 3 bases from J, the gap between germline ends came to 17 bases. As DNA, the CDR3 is TGTGCCAGCAGTCATACCCCAAGGACAGACTACGAGCAGTACTTC. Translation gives CASSHTPRTDYEQYF.

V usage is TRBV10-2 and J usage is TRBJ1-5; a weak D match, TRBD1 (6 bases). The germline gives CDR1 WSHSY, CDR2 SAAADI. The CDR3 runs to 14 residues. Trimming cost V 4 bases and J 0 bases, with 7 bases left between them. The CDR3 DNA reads TGCGCCAGCAGTGCAGGGGATAGCAATCAGCCCCAGCATTTT. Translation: CASSAGDSNQPQHF.

In DNA, the CDR3 is TGTGCCAGCAGCGCCAGTCTTTCGCTGACTAGCGGGAGATACAATGAGCAGTTCTTC. It translates to CASSASLSLTSGRYNEQFF. The gene calls are TRBV7-2 and TRBJ2-1, with 12 nucleotides matching TRBD2. CDR3 length: 19 residues. V lost 5 bases, J lost 4 bases, and 15 bases stayed unmatched. CDR1 is SGHTA, CDR2 FQGNSA, per germline.

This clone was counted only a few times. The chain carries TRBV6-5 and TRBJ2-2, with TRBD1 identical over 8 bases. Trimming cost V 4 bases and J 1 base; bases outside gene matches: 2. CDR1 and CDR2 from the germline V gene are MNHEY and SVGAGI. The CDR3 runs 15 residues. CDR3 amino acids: CASSSQGGNTGELFF. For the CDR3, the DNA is TGTGCCAGCAGTTCACAGGGGGGGAACACCGGGGAGCTGTTTTTT.

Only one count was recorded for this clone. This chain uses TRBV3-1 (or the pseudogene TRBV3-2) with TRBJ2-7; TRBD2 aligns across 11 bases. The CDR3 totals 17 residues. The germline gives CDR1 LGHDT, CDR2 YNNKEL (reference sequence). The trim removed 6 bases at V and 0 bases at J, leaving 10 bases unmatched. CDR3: CASSTLAGGAASYEQYF. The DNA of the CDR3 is TGTGCCAGCAGTACGCTAGCGGGAGGAGCCGCCTCCTACGAGCAGTACTTC.